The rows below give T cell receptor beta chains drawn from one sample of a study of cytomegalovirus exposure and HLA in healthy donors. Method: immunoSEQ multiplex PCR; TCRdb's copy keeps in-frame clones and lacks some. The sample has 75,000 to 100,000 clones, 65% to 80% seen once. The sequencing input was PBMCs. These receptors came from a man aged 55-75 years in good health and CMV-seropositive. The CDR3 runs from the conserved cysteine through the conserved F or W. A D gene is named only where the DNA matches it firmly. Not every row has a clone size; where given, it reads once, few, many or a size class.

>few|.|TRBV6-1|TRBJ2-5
TGTGCCAGCAGGGGACTGATGGGCGGTGGTGAGACCCAGTACTTC
CASRGLMGGGETQYF
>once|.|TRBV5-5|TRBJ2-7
TGTGCCAGCAGCTACTCCAGCGGACCCTACGAGCAGTACTTC
CASSYSSGPYEQYF
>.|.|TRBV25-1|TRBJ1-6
TGTGCCAGCAGTGAATTTACAGGCCAGAATTCACCCCTCCACTTT
CASSEFTGQNSPLHF
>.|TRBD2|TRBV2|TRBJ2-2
TGTGCCAGCGGCGTCGGGGGGGCGAACGGGGAGCTGTTTTTT
CASGVGGANGELFF
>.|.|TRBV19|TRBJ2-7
TGTGCCAGTAGTATCTCAGATAACTACGAGCAGTACTTC
CASSISDNYEQYF
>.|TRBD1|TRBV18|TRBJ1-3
TGTGCCAGCTCACAAAATCAGGGGGCCGGCTCTGGAAACACCATATATTTT
CASSQNQGAGSGNTIYF
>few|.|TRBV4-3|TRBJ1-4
TGCGCCAGCAGCCCCAGTAGGGGAGAAAAACTGTTTTTT
CASSPSRGEKLFF
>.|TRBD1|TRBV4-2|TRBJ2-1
TGTGCCAGCAGCCAAGCAGGGGGACAGGGTGTGTCCTACAATGAGCAGTTCTTC
CASSQAGGQGVSYNEQFF
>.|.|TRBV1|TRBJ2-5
TGCACCAGCGGTAAAAACAGGGTTTTTGAGACCCAGTACTTC
CTSGKNRVFETQYF
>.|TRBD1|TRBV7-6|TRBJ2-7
TGTGCCAGCAGCGTTAATCAGGGGGCCAGCTACGAGCAGTACTTC
CASSVNQGASYEQYF
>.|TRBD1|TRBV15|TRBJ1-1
TGTGCCACCAGCAGGGGGGACAGCAACACTGAAGCTTTCTTT
CATSRGDSNTEAFF
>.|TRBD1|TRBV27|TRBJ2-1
TGTGCCAGCAGTGGGACAGGGGGCCCGTACAATGAGCAGTTCTTC
CASSGTGGPYNEQFF
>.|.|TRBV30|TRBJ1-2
TGTGCCTGGAGTGTGTGGGGGCGAGGCTACACCTTC
CAWSVWGRGYTF
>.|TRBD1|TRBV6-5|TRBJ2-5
TGTGCCAGCACCCGGACAGGGCAAGAGACCCAGTACTTC
CASTRTGQETQYF
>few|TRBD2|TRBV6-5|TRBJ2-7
TGTGCCAGCAGTTATATTAGCGGGGGGTTCGACGAGCAGTACTTC
CASSYISGGFDEQYF
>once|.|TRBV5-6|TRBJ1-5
TGTGCCAGCAGCTCCAGGGGTTTCGGGCCCCAGCATTTT
CASSSRGFGPQHF
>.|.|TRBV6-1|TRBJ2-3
TGTGCCAGCAGTGACCGCTCGCGAGGAGATACGCAGTATTTT
CASSDRSRGDTQYF
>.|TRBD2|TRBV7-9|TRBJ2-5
TGTGCCAGCAGCTTGGCCCAGGGACTAGCGGGGGCAGAGACCCAGTACTTC
CASSLAQGLAGAETQYF
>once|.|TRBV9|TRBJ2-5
TGTGCCAGCAGCGTAGGATTGAGGGGGCAAGAGACCCAGTACTTC
CASSVGLRGQETQYF
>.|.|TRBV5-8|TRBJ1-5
TGTGCCAGCAGCCTGCGGCAGCCCCAGCATTTT
CASSLRQPQHF
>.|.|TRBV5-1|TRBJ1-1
TGCGCCAGCAGCATTCGGGTGAACACTGAAGCTTTCTTT
CASSIRVNTEAFF
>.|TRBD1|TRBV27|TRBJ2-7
TGTGCCAGCAGTCAAGACAGGGGCGAGATAGACGAGCAGTACTTC
CASSQDRGEIDEQYF
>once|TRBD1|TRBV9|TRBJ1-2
TGTGCCAGCAGCGTAGGCGCGGGACAGGGGGGGTATGGCTACACCTTC
CASSVGAGQGGYGYTF
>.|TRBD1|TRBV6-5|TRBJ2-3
TGTGCCAGCAGCCGGGACAGGGGTACAGATACGCAGTATTTT
CASSRDRGTDTQYF
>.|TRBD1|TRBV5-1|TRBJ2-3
TGCGCCAGCAGCCAAGGACAGGGAGGAACAGATACGCAGTATTTT
CASSQGQGGTDTQYF
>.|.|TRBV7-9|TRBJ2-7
TGTGCCAGCAGCCTTGGGGGGTATTACGAGCAGTACTTC
CASSLGGYYEQYF
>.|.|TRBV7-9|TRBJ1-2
TGTGCCAGCAGCTTACCGTCGGGGGACTATGGCTACACCTTC
CASSLPSGDYGYTF
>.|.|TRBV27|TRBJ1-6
TGTGCCAGCGGACTCCCCGGGTGGTCACCCCTCCACTTT
CASGLPGWSPLHF
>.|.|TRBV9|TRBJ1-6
TGTGCCAGCAGCGTAGCTCGGGGGGATAATTCACCCCTCCACTTT
CASSVARGDNSPLHF
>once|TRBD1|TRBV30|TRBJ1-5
TGTGCCTGGGACAGGGATAGCAATCAGCCCCAGCATTTT
CAWDRDSNQPQHF
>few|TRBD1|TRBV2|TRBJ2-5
TGTGCCAGCACCTCCCTCAGACAGGGGTTAAATCCTCAAGAGACCCAGTACTTC
CASTSLRQGLNPQETQYF
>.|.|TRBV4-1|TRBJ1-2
TGCGCCAGCAGCCAGGGGGCGGGGGCCCTTCTCTACACCTTC
CASSQGAGALLYTF
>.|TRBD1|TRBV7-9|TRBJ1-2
TGTGCCAGCGGCTTAGCGGGACAGGGGTTTGGCTACACCTTC
CASGLAGQGFGYTF
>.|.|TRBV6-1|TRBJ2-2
TGTGCCAGCACCCAGGATGAGACCGGGGAGCTGTTTTTT
CASTQDETGELFF
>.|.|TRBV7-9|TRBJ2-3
TGTGCCAGCAATGGGTTAGCGGCGGCAGATACGCAGTATTTT
CASNGLAAADTQYF
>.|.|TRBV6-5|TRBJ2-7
TGTGCCAGCAGTCGAGGGGAGGACGGAACCTACGAGCAGTACTTC
CASSRGEDGTYEQYF
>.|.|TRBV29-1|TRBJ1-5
TGCAGCGTTGGGGTTGGGGGGGGCAATCAGCCCCAGCATTTT
CSVGVGGGNQPQHF
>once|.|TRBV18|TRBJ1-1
TGTGCCAGCTCACGCCTCCCAGGGGACACTGAAGCTTTCTTT
CASSRLPGDTEAFF
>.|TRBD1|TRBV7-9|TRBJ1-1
TGTGCCAGCAGCCGTCCCGGGACAGTCGGCGGCACTGAAGCTTTCTTT
CASSRPGTVGGTEAFF
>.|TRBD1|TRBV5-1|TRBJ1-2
TGCGCCAGCCGGAACGGACAGGGAACAAACTATGGCTACACCTTC
CASRNGQGTNYGYTF
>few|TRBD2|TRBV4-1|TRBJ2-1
TGCGCCAGCAGCCAAGTAGGATTGGGCGGGGGGGCCGGGAGGTCCTACAATGAGCAGTTCTTC
CASSQVGLGGGAGRSYNEQFF
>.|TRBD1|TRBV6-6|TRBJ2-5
TGTGCCAGCAGTCCCAGGGGGTACGATAAAGAGACCCAGTACTTC
CASSPRGYDKETQYF
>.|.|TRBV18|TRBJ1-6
TGTGCCAGCACCTTGACAGAGTATAATTCACCCCTCCACTTT
CASTLTEYNSPLHF
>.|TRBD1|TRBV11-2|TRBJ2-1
TGTGCCAGCAGCACCACGACAGGGGACTACAATGAGCAGTTCTTC
CASSTTTGDYNEQFF
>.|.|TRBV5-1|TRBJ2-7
TGCGCCAGCAGCCGGGACTCAATCTCCTACGAGCAGTACTTC
CASSRDSISYEQYF
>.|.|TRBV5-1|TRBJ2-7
TGCGCCAGCAGCCCCAACATCGTCTCAGCAGGCGAGCAGTACTTC
CASSPNIVSAGEQYF
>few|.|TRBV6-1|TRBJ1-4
TGTGCCAGCAGCGGGCGGGGACTGTTTTTT
CASSGRGLFF
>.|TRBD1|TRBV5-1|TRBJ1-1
TGCGCCAGCAGCCAACAGGGGGGAGGCACTGAAGCTTTCTTT
CASSQQGGGTEAFF
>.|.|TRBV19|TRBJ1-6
TGTGCCAGTAAACCAACAGGGTACGGCTCACCCCTCCACTTT
CASKPTGYGSPLHF
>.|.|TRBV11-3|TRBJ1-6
TGTGCCAGCGAAAAAGGGGGGGCATCTGAATTTAAGTTGGATTCACCCCTCCACTTT
CASEKGGASEFKLDSPLHF
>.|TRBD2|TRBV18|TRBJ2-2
TGTGCCAGCTCACCCCTAGCGGGGGCCGGGGCCGGGGAGCTGTTTTTT
CASSPLAGAGAGELFF
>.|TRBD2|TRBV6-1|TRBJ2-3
TGTGCCAGCAGTGCCCTGGCGGGGGGGCGGTCAGATACGCAGTATTTT
CASSALAGGRSDTQYF